Listed below are T cell receptor beta chains from one sample, sequenced in a study of CD8 T cells in ankylosing spondylitis. A single record per CDR3 protein comes from TCRdb applying MiXCR to the 5' RACE reads. Here the sample spans approximately 250,000 distinct CDR3 sequences, 30% to 40% being singletons. What was sequenced was blood, either unsorted or a sorted T cell fraction (not recorded which). The source of these receptors is a male donor with ankylosing spondylitis or in good health (not recorded which). The CDR3 runs from the conserved cysteine through the conserved F or W. The D gene is left open where the match is weak. The size of a clone is reported for some rows only, either as once, few or many, or as a class for expanded clones.

D: NA
size: few
J: TRBJ2-1
V: TRBV29-1
length: 11
CDR3: CSVDREGEQFF
DNA: TGCAGCGTGGACAGGGAGGGTGAGCAGTTCTTC

D: NA
size: few
J: TRBJ2-1
V: TRBV20-1
length: 13
CDR3: CSGTGSSYNEQFF
DNA: TGCAGTGGCACGGGGTCCTCCTACAATGAGCAGTTCTTC

D: TRBD2
size: NA
J: TRBJ2-3
V: TRBV6-1
length: 15
CDR3: CASSPAGGYTDTQYF
DNA: TGTGCCAGCAGTCCCGCGGGGGGTTACACAGATACGCAGTATTTT

D: NA
size: few
J: TRBJ2-3
V: TRBV10-3
length: 13
CDR3: CAASWQLTDTQYF
DNA: TGTGCCGCATCATGGCAGCTCACAGATACGCAGTATTTT

D: NA
size: few
J: TRBJ2-1
V: TRBV5-1
length: 13
CDR3: CASSLGGTGEQFF
DNA: TGCGCCAGCAGCTTGGGAGGGACGGGTGAGCAGTTCTTC

D: TRBD1
size: few
J: TRBJ2-3
V: TRBV29-1
length: 16
CDR3: CSVDGGQGQSTDTQYF
DNA: TGCAGCGTTGATGGGGGACAGGGGCAAAGCACAGATACGCAGTATTTT

D: NA
size: NA
J: TRBJ1-2
V: TRBV6-5
length: 14
CDR3: CASSFTTAGVGYTF
DNA: TGTGCCAGCAGTTTCACCACCGCCGGGGTCGGCTACACCTTC

D: NA
size: NA
J: TRBJ1-4
V: TRBV28
length: 16
CDR3: CASSLGGQGLNEKLFF
DNA: TGTGCCAGCAGTTTGGGGGGCCAAGGCCTTAATGAAAAACTGTTTTTT

D: NA
size: few
J: TRBJ1-6
V: TRBV7-9
length: 14
CDR3: CASGLQNYNSPLHF
DNA: TGTGCCAGCGGTTTACAGAATTATAATTCACCCCTCCACTTT

D: NA
size: NA
J: TRBJ1-5
V: TRBV6-1
length: 14
CDR3: CASSEARVGQPQHF
DNA: TGTGCCAGCAGTGAAGCGCGGGTTGGGCAGCCCCAGCATTTT

D: NA
size: few
J: TRBJ2-1
V: TRBV27
length: 15
CDR3: CASSLEVSSYNEQFF
DNA: TGTGCCAGCAGTTTAGAGGTGAGCTCCTACAATGAGCAGTTCTTC

D: NA
size: NA
J: TRBJ1-2
V: TRBV5-1
length: 15
CDR3: CASSLAAGANYGYTF
DNA: TGCGCCAGCAGCTTGGCTGCAGGTGCTAACTATGGCTACACCTTC

D: NA
size: few
J: TRBJ2-2
V: TRBV20-1
length: 16
CDR3: CSARDRANANTGELFF
DNA: TGCAGTGCTAGAGACAGGGCGAACGCGAACACCGGGGAGCTGTTTTTT

D: NA
size: NA
J: TRBJ2-3
V: TRBV7-7
length: 15
CDR3: CASSLGGATTDTQYF
DNA: TGTGCTAGCAGCTTAGGGGGGGCGACCACAGATACGCAGTATTTT

D: NA
size: NA
J: TRBJ2-1
V: TRBV12-3/TRBV12-4
length: 15
CDR3: CASSLTPTNYNEQFF
DNA: TGTGCCAGCAGTTTAACGCCAACAAACTACAATGAGCAGTTCTTC

D: NA
size: NA
J: TRBJ1-1
V: TRBV29-1
length: 12
CDR3: CSVLTGAAEAFF
DNA: TGCAGCGTTCTGACAGGAGCGGCTGAAGCTTTCTTT

D: NA
size: few
J: TRBJ2-7
V: TRBV6-1
length: 14
CDR3: CASSEARGPSEQYF
DNA: TGTGCCAGCAGTGAAGCACGGGGCCCGAGCGAGCAGTACTTC

D: NA
size: few
J: TRBJ1-1
V: TRBV29-1
length: 17
CDR3: CSVEDDYLRQRNTEAFF
DNA: TGCAGCGTTGAAGACGACTACCTAAGACAGAGGAACACTGAAGCTTTCTTT

D: NA
size: few
J: TRBJ2-1
V: TRBV20-1
length: 14
CDR3: CSAREPGMGNEQFF
DNA: TGCAGTGCTAGAGAACCGGGGATGGGGAATGAGCAGTTCTTC

D: TRBD2
size: few
J: TRBJ2-5
V: TRBV7-2
length: 15
CDR3: CASSLVPWGGETQYF
DNA: TGTGCCAGCAGCTTAGTACCTTGGGGGGGAGAGACCCAGTACTTC

D: TRBD2
size: few
J: TRBJ2-3
V: TRBV6-6
length: 13
CDR3: CASSWDYTDTQYF
DNA: TGTGCCAGCAGTTGGGACTACACAGATACGCAGTATTTT

D: NA
size: NA
J: TRBJ2-3
V: TRBV12-3/TRBV12-4
length: 11
CDR3: CASRAGDTQYF
DNA: TGTGCCAGCCGCGCGGGGGATACGCAGTATTTT

D: NA
size: few
J: TRBJ2-1
V: TRBV7-9
length: 14
CDR3: CASSLVGDIDEQFF
DNA: TGTGCCAGCAGCTTAGTCGGGGACATCGATGAGCAGTTCTTC

D: NA
size: many
J: TRBJ2-7
V: TRBV20-1
length: 13
CDR3: CSARLTGYHEQYF
DNA: TGCAGTGCTAGACTTACAGGGTACCACGAGCAGTACTTC

D: TRBD1
size: NA
J: TRBJ2-7
V: TRBV28
length: 16
CDR3: CASSSIPGQGRYEQYF
DNA: TGTGCCAGCAGTTCTATTCCGGGACAGGGGAGATACGAGCAGTACTTC

D: NA
size: NA
J: TRBJ2-2
V: TRBV5-1
length: 14
CDR3: CASRSITNTGELFF
DNA: TGCGCCAGCAGATCCATTACTAACACCGGGGAGCTGTTTTTT

D: NA
size: few
J: TRBJ1-1
V: TRBV19
length: 13
CDR3: CASSRQSLGEAFF
DNA: TGTGCCAGTAGCAGACAGTCCCTAGGTGAAGCTTTCTTT

D: TRBD1
size: many
J: TRBJ1-2
V: TRBV20-1
length: 13
CDR3: CSATKQGQDGYTF
DNA: TGCAGTGCCACGAAACAGGGGCAGGATGGCTACACCTTC

D: NA
size: NA
J: TRBJ2-3
V: TRBV3-1
length: 15
CDR3: CASSQDGQEYDTQYF
DNA: TGTGCCAGCAGCCAAGACGGCCAGGAATACGATACGCAGTATTTT

D: NA
size: NA
J: TRBJ1-1
V: TRBV4-1
length: 17
CDR3: CASSQDSSNSWNTEAFF
DNA: TGCGCCAGCAGCCAAGATTCGTCGAACAGCTGGAACACTGAAGCTTTCTTT

D: NA
size: NA
J: TRBJ1-1
V: TRBV6-5
length: 14
CDR3: CASSYRETNTEAFF
DNA: TGTGCCAGCAGTTACAGGGAAACGAACACTGAAGCTTTCTTT

D: NA
size: NA
J: TRBJ2-1
V: TRBV5-5
length: 15
CDR3: CASSFGDTSRHEQFF
DNA: TGTGCCAGCAGCTTTGGGGACACTTCTCGGCATGAGCAGTTCTTC

D: NA
size: NA
J: TRBJ2-5
V: TRBV20-1
length: 13
CDR3: CSGDSQTQETQYF
DNA: TGCAGTGGGGATAGCCAAACCCAAGAGACCCAGTACTTC

D: NA
size: few
J: TRBJ2-7
V: TRBV5-5
length: 14
CDR3: CASPCAYADSEQYF
DNA: TGTGCCAGCCCCTGTGCTTATGCCGATAGCGAGCAGTACTTC

D: NA
size: NA
J: TRBJ2-1
V: TRBV7-3
length: 16
CDR3: CASSTPNRDDRDEQFF
DNA: TGTGCCAGCAGCACCCCCAACAGGGACGACCGTGATGAGCAGTTCTTC

D: TRBD2
size: NA
J: TRBJ2-5
V: TRBV12-3/TRBV12-4
length: 16
CDR3: CASSLWFGGIKETQYF
DNA: TGTGCCAGCAGTTTGTGGTTCGGGGGGATCAAAGAGACCCAGTACTTC

D: NA
size: NA
J: TRBJ2-2
V: TRBV9
length: 15
CDR3: CASSGRNLAAGELFF
DNA: TGTGCCAGCAGCGGACGAAACCTAGCCGCCGGGGAGCTGTTTTTT

D: TRBD1
size: few
J: TRBJ2-2
V: TRBV29-1
length: 14
CDR3: CSALLPTGIGELFF
DNA: TGCAGCGCTCTGCTACCGACAGGGATCGGGGAGCTGTTTTTT

D: NA
size: NA
J: TRBJ1-1
V: TRBV20-1
length: 15
CDR3: CSARDGPQGTTEAFF
DNA: TGCAGTGCTAGAGATGGCCCACAGGGTACCACTGAAGCTTTCTTT

D: TRBD1
size: NA
J: TRBJ2-7
V: TRBV7-2
length: 16
CDR3: CASSLIDEGAPYEQYF
DNA: TGTGCCAGCAGCTTAATCGACGAGGGGGCCCCCTACGAGCAGTACTTC

D: NA
size: many
J: TRBJ2-1
V: TRBV20-1
length: 12
CDR3: CSAPAEVRWQFF
DNA: TGCAGTGCCCCAGCAGAAGTCCGTTGGCAGTTCTTC

D: NA
size: NA
J: TRBJ2-3
V: TRBV29-1
length: 14
CDR3: CSVEADPGADTQYF
DNA: TGCAGCGTTGAAGCGGACCCGGGGGCAGATACGCAGTATTTT

D: NA
size: NA
J: TRBJ2-3
V: TRBV20-1
length: 14
CDR3: CSARVDGGSDTQYF
DNA: TGCAGTGCTAGAGTAGACGGAGGGTCAGATACGCAGTATTTT